These T cell receptor beta chains were read from a single sample in a study of T cell repertoires in cytomegalovirus infection. TCRdb ran MiXCR on the reads and lists one entry per CDR3 protein. The repertoire holds about 700,000 distinct CDR3 sequences, with roughly 33% as singletons. These receptors have no known antigen. The source was cultured PBMCs, collected from culture after CMV antigen stimulation. The receptor source for this set is a human donor in good health (CMV status not recorded). Some clones in this sample may be carry-over from other donors' samples. Both conserved end residues are part of each CDR3. D genes are given only for firm matches. Rows give clone size only sometimes, using once, few, many, or a class for an expanded clone.

v_call	j_call	clone_size	d_call	cdr3_aa	cdr3_nt
TRBV4-2	TRBJ1-3	-	-	CASSQEGLSGNTIYF	TGTGCCAGCAGCCAAGAGGGCCTCTCTGGAAACACCATATATTTT
TRBV6-2/TRBV6-3	TRBJ2-5	-	TRBD2	CASNPGGGRPQYF	TGTGCCAGCAACCCGGGGGGGGGCCGGCCCCAGTACTTC
TRBV6-2/TRBV6-3	TRBJ2-5	-	-	CASSRGPGPLGETQYF	TGTGCCAGCAGCCGCGGACCGGGACCCCTGGGAGAGACCCAGTACTTC
TRBV2	TRBJ1-5	-	-	CASSSGRQPQHF	TGTGCCAGCAGTTCAGGCCGTCAGCCCCAGCATTTT
TRBV27	TRBJ2-3	-	TRBD2	CASSLTSGRVGDTQYF	TGTGCCAGCAGTTTGACTAGCGGGAGGGTTGGAGATACGCAGTATTTT
TRBV7-8	TRBJ2-1	few	-	CASSLGWGKVNNEQFF	TGTGCCAGCAGCCTTGGTTGGGGAAAAGTTAACAATGAGCAGTTCTTC
TRBV7-2	TRBJ2-1	-	-	CASSPAQGEQFF	TGTGCCAGCAGCCCAGCCCAAGGTGAGCAGTTCTTC
TRBV20-1	TRBJ2-3	few	-	CSAPFSGSSTDTQYF	TGCAGTGCTCCCTTTAGCGGCTCTAGCACAGATACGCAGTATTTT
TRBV12-3/TRBV12-4	TRBJ2-7	many	-	CASSFQGLAYEQYF	TGTGCCAGCAGTTTTCAGGGGCTTGCCTACGAGCAGTACTTC
TRBV7-6	TRBJ2-5	-	TRBD1	CASSLVRGPSKTQYF	TGTGCCAGCAGCTTAGTAAGGGGGCCTAGCAAGACCCAGTACTTC
TRBV7-6	TRBJ1-1	many	TRBD1	CASSSLQGLNTEAFF	TGTGCCAGCAGCTCGTTACAGGGGTTGAACACTGAAGCTTTCTTT
TRBV7-9	TRBJ1-1	-	-	CASSSLIPRAFF	TGTGCCAGCAGCTCCTTAATACCCCGTGCTTTCTTT
TRBV7-2	TRBJ2-7	-	-	CASSLTSLYEQYF	TGTGCCAGCAGCTTGACTAGTCTCTACGAGCAGTACTTC
TRBV19	TRBJ2-7	-	TRBD1	CASSIVAGTGSEQYF	TGTGCCAGTAGTATAGTGGCCGGGACAGGGAGCGAGCAGTACTTC
TRBV11-1	TRBJ1-1	few	-	CASRPLLGRLTTEAFF	TGTGCCAGCAGACCTCTACTGGGCCGCTTAACCACTGAAGCTTTCTTT
TRBV6-4	TRBJ2-6	few	-	CASSPGAGANVLTF	TGTGCCAGCAGCCCCGGGGCTGGGGCCAACGTCCTGACTTTC
TRBV19	TRBJ1-2	many	TRBD1	CASRTPGQPEDGYTF	TGTGCCAGTAGGACACCGGGACAGCCCGAAGATGGCTACACCTTC
TRBV9	TRBJ2-7	-	-	CASSPPLASYEQYF	TGTGCCAGCAGCCCTCCTCTGGCCAGCTACGAGCAGTACTTC
TRBV12-3/TRBV12-4	TRBJ1-5	many	TRBD1	CASQGTGTQPQHF	TGTGCCAGTCAGGGGACAGGGACCCAGCCCCAGCATTTT
TRBV7-9	TRBJ2-2	-	-	CASSFRLGNTGELFF	TGTGCCAGCAGCTTCCGACTAGGAAACACCGGGGAGCTGTTTTTT
TRBV7-9	TRBJ2-3	few	-	CASSLSSARTDTQYF	TGTGCCAGCAGCTTATCTAGCGCCCGCACAGATACGCAGTATTTT
TRBV6-2/TRBV6-3	TRBJ1-1	-	TRBD1	CASRQTGDTEAFF	TGTGCCAGCAGACAGACAGGGGACACTGAAGCTTTCTTT
TRBV6-1	TRBJ2-1	-	-	CASSPPADNEQFF	TGTGCCAGCAGCCCCCCAGCTGACAATGAGCAGTTCTTC
TRBV6-1	TRBJ2-2	once	-	CASSEQGQTNTGELFF	TGTGCCAGCAGTGAGCAGGGCCAGACCAACACCGGGGAGCTGTTTTTT
TRBV7-6	TRBJ2-7	-	TRBD1	CASRDRDEQYF	TGTGCCAGCAGGGACAGGGACGAGCAGTACTTC
TRBV5-1	TRBJ2-1	-	TRBD1	CASSSIGQGGYNEQFF	TGCGCCAGCAGTTCAATCGGACAGGGAGGATACAATGAGCAGTTCTTC
TRBV12-3/TRBV12-4	TRBJ1-2	-	-	CASSDTGPDGYTF	TGTGCCAGCAGTGATACAGGGCCCGATGGCTACACCTTC
TRBV6-5	TRBJ1-5	-	-	CASSYGVIGGSVQPQHF	TGTGCCAGCAGTTACGGTGTGATTGGAGGGTCGGTTCAGCCCCAGCATTTT
TRBV11-2	TRBJ2-4	-	TRBD1	CASSRRQGEAKNIQYF	TGTGCCAGCAGCCGCCGACAGGGAGAAGCCAAAAACATTCAGTACTTC
TRBV7-9	TRBJ2-1	-	TRBD1	CASRGQGSTYEQFF	TGTGCCAGCAGGGGACAGGGCAGTACGTATGAGCAGTTCTTC
TRBV7-2	TRBJ1-5	many	-	CASSPGGSAQPQHF	TGTGCCAGCAGCCCGGGGGGTAGTGCTCAGCCCCAGCATTTT
TRBV6-5	TRBJ1-2	few	-	CASSLAEGSHGYTF	TGTGCCAGCAGTCTTGCGGAGGGGAGCCATGGCTACACCTTC
TRBV5-5	TRBJ2-5	-	-	CASSREPVETQYF	TGTGCCAGCAGCCGCGAACCGGTTGAGACCCAGTACTTC
TRBV5-3	TRBJ2-1	-	-	CASSLAQGTVYNEQFF	TGTGCCAGCAGCTTGGCCCAGGGTACGGTCTACAATGAGCAGTTCTTC
TRBV7-6	TRBJ2-7	few	-	CASSSPTVSYEQYF	TGTGCCAGCAGCTCCCCGACGGTGTCCTACGAGCAGTACTTC
TRBV7-6	TRBJ1-1	few	TRBD1	CASSTFRGTEAFF	TGTGCCAGCAGCACCTTCAGGGGGACTGAAGCTTTCTTT
TRBV25-1	TRBJ2-7	-	TRBD2	CASSGPTSGSGEQYF	TGTGCCAGCAGTGGCCCGACTAGCGGGAGTGGTGAGCAGTACTTC
TRBV7-2	TRBJ1-6	many	TRBD1	CASLNVGQTSPLHF	TGTGCCAGCCTTAACGTGGGACAGACTTCACCCCTCCACTTT
TRBV6-1	TRBJ2-3	-	-	CASPPAGYTDTQYF	TGTGCCAGCCCCCCCGCCGGCTACACAGATACGCAGTATTTT